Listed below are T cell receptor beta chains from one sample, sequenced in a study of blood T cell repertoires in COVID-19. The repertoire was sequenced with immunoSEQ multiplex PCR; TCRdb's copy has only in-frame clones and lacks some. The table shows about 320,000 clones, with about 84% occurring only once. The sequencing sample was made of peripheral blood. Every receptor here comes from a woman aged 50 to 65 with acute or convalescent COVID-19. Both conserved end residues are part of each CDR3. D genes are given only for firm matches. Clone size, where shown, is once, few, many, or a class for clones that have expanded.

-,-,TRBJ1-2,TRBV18,CASSPSGSSNYGYTF,TGTGCCAGCTCACCCTCGGGGTCAAGTAACTATGGCTACACCTTC
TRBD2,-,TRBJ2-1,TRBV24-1,CATSGLAGFSYNEQFF,TGTGCCACCAGTGGGCTAGCGGGATTCTCCTACAATGAGCAGTTCTTC
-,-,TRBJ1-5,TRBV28,CASSLNQPQHF,TGTGCCAGCAGCTTGAATCAGCCCCAGCATTTT
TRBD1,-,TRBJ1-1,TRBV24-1,CATRKTGGMGDTEAFF,TGTGCCACCAGGAAGACAGGGGGTATGGGGGACACTGAAGCTTTCTTT
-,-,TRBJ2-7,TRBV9,CASSVGSSYEQYF,TGTGCCAGCAGCGTAGGGAGCTCCTACGAGCAGTACTTC
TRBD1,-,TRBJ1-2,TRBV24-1,CATTSGQGDVGYTF,TGTGCCACCACATCGGGACAGGGGGATGTTGGCTACACCTTC
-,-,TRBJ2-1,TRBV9,CASSVAGDAYNEQFF,TGTGCCAGCAGCGTAGCGGGAGACGCCTACAATGAGCAGTTCTTC
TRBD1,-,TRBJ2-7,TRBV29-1,CSVETRDRGIEQYF,TGCAGCGTTGAAACCCGGGACAGGGGCATCGAGCAGTACTTC
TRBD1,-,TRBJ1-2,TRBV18,CASSTQTGDGYTF,TGTGCCAGCTCAACCCAGACAGGGGATGGCTACACCTTC
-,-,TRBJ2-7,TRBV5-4,CASSSRDFISYEQYF,TGTGCCAGCAGCAGCCGGGACTTTATTTCCTACGAGCAGTACTTC
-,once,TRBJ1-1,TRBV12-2,CASRTRQGQNTEAFF,TGTGCAAGTCGCACCCGACAGGGGCAGAACACTGAAGCTTTCTTT
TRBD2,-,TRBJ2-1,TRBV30,CAWSGTSGFPNEQFF,TGTGCCTGGAGTGGGACTAGCGGGTTTCCCAATGAGCAGTTCTTC
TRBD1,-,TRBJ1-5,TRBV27,CASSSTGTGVQPQHF,TGTGCCAGCAGTTCCACCGGGACAGGGGTTCAGCCCCAGCATTTT
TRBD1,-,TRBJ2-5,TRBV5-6,CASSRNPGQGGETQYF,TGTGCCAGCAGCCGAAACCCGGGACAGGGTGGGGAGACCCAGTACTTC
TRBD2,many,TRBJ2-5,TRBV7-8,CASSFPTSGRALNF,TGTGCCAGCAGCTTCCCGACTAGCGGGAGGGCCTTAAACTTC
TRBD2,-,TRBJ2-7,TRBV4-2,CASSQDGYFRGSYEQYF,TGTGCCAGCAGCCAAGATGGGTATTTTCGCGGGAGCTACGAGCAGTACTTC
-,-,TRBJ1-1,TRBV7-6,CASSLDPQGNTEAFF,TGTGCCAGCAGCTTAGACCCCCAGGGCAACACTGAAGCTTTCTTT
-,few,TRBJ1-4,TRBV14,CASSSGAREKLFF,TGTGCCAGCAGCTCAGGGGCCCGGGAAAAACTGTTTTTT
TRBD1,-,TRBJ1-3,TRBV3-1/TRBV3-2,CASRPGQGYSSGNTIYF,TGTGCCAGCAGACCCGGACAGGGATACTCCTCTGGAAACACCATATATTTT
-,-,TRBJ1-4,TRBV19,CASSRVRSTNEKLFF,TGTGCCAGTAGCAGGGTCCGGTCAACTAATGAAAAACTGTTTTTT
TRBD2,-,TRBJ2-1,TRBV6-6,CASSLASGSNEQFF,TGTGCCAGCAGCCTAGCTAGCGGGAGCAATGAGCAGTTCTTC
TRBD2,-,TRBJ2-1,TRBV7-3,CASSLTHVSWMGLAGEVSYNEQFF,TGTGCCAGCAGCTTAACGCATGTATCGTGGATGGGACTAGCGGGAGAAGTATCCTACAATGAGCAGTTCTTC
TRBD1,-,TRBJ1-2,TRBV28,CASRPGQNYGYTF,TGTGCCAGCAGGCCGGGACAGAACTATGGCTACACCTTC
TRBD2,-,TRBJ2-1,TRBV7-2,CASSPAKGLAGGRSNEQFF,TGTGCCAGCAGCCCCGCAAAGGGACTAGCGGGAGGACGGTCCAATGAGCAGTTCTTC
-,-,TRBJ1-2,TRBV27,CASSYRPRVGNYGYTF,TGTGCCAGCAGTTACCGGCCCAGGGTTGGGAACTATGGCTACACCTTC
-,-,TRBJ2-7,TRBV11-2,CASGRRDNYEQYF,TGTGCCAGCGGGCGCCGGGACAACTACGAGCAGTACTTC
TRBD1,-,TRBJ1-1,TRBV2,CASTPRAGGTGTEAFF,TGTGCCAGCACTCCCCGGGCAGGGGGAACGGGGACTGAAGCTTTCTTT
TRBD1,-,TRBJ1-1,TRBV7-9,CASSAGPQTGGMVTEAFF,TGTGCCAGCAGCGCCGGACCCCAGACAGGGGGTATGGTCACTGAAGCTTTCTTT
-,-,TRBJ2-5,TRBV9,CASSVAGGETQYF,TGTGCCAGCAGCGTAGCCGGAGGTGAGACCCAGTACTTC
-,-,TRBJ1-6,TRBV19,CASSAIRGQGTDSPLHF,TGTGCCAGTAGTGCAATTAGGGGTCAGGGAACGGATTCACCCCTCCACTTT
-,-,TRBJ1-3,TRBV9,CASSGGLLNSGNTIYF,TGTGCCAGCAGCGGGGGACTGCTGAACTCTGGAAACACCATATATTTT
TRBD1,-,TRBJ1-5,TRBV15,CATGGTGGYQPQHF,TGTGCCACCGGGGGCACAGGGGGTTATCAGCCCCAGCATTTT
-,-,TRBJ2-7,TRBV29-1,CSVKTEPDEQYF,TGCAGCGTTAAGACAGAACCTGACGAGCAGTACTTC
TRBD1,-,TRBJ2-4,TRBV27,CASSLQGENIQYF,TGTGCCAGCAGTTTACAGGGGGAAAACATTCAGTACTTC
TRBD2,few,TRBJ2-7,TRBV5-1,CASSLAGGLAGSYEQYF,TGCGCCAGCAGCTTGGCCGGGGGACTAGCGGGTTCCTACGAGCAGTACTTC
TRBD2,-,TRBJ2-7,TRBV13,CASSSRLAPLLYEQYF,TGTGCCAGCAGCTCACGACTAGCCCCCCTCCTATACGAGCAGTACTTC
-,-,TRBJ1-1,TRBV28,CASSERATEAFF,TGTGCCAGCAGTGAGCGAGCAACTGAAGCTTTCTTT
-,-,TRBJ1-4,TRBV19,CASRRTVAATNEKLFF,TGTGCCAGTAGGAGGACAGTAGCTGCAACTAATGAAAAACTGTTTTTT
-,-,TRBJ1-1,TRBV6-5,CASSPTQSTEAFF,TGTGCCAGCAGCCCCACCCAATCGACAGAAGCTTTCTTT
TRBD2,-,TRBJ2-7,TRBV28,CASSFSLAGLSYEQYF,TGTGCCAGCAGTTTCTCCCTAGCGGGGTTGTCCTACGAGCAGTACTTC
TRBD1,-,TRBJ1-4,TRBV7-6,CASSSGQGGNEKLFF,TGTGCCAGCAGCTCCGGACAGGGAGGGAATGAAAAACTGTTTTTT
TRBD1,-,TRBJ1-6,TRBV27,CASRTTGSSRNSPLHF,TGTGCCAGCAGAACGACAGGGTCCAGTCGTAATTCACCCCTCCACTTT